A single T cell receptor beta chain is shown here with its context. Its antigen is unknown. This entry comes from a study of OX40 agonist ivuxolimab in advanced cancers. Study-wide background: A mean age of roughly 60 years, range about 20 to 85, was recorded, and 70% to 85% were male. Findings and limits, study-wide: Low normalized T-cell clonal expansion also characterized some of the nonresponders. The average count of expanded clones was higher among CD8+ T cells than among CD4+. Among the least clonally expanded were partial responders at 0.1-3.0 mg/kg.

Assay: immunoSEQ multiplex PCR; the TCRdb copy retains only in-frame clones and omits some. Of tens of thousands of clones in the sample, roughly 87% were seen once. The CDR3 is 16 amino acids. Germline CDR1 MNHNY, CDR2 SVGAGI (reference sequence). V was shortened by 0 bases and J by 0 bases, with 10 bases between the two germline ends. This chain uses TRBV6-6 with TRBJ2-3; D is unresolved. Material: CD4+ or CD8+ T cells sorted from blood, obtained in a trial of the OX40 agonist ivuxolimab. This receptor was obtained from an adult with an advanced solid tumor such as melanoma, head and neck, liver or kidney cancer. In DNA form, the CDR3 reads TGTGCCAGCAGTTACTCGTCCGGCTCTAGCACAGATACGCAGTATTTT. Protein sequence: CASSYSSGSSTDTQYF.